This T cell receptor beta chain was retrieved from a study of tumor-infiltrating lymphocytes in primary liver carcinoma. As for the study in general: Men and women, 30 to 69 years of age, made up the patients. Whole-study findings and limits: The 250 largest clones made up significantly more of tumor than blood repertoires (p = 0.039). Researchers found tumor-adjacent and tumor-blood pairs overlapped less than tumor region pairs. Just about 7-25% of leading clones were found in every one of five regions.

A note on this clonotype: The antigen remains undetermined. This may stem from a read error, because a much larger clone lies one nucleotide away.

Unsorted bulk tissue (about 20-32 mg) underwent RNA and DNA co-extraction. CDR1 and CDR2 (germline): SGHRS, YFSETQ. The CDR3 runs to 15 residues. TCR beta cDNA was made from 450 to 550 ng total RNA with a constant-region primer. A slightly modified ARM-PCR protocol with three nested multiplex PCR rounds produced these TCR beta libraries. TRBV1-TRBV30 forward primers and a C-beta reverse primer were used in the first two PCR rounds, which each ran for about 9 cycles. In TCRdb, the multiplex PCR reads were re-called with MiXCR into one record per CDR3 protein. This table holds 100,000 to 120,000 distinct CDR3 sequences, around 84% found once.

The J gene is TRBJ2-1, the V gene TRBV5-1; D possibly corresponds to TRBD2 (6 bases). The receptor was derived from a man between 35 and 55 years old with primary liver carcinoma and hepatitis B virus infection. The sequenced sample consisted of liver tumor tissue from sampling region 3. Subset of the sample: tumor region T3, left-lateral pole. The CDR3 reads CASSPQGSGVNEQSF. For the CDR3, the DNA is TGCGCCAGCAGCCCCCAGGGTTCGGGGGTCAATGAGCAGTCCTTC. The full variable domain, rest sourced from reference TRBV5-1 and TRBJ2-1, is KAGVTQTPRYLIKTRGQQVTLSCSPISGHRSVSWYQQTPGQGLQFLFEYFSETQRNKGNFPGRFSGRQFSNSRSEMNVSTLELGDSALYLCASSPQGSGVNEQSFGPGTRLTVL.